A selection of T cell receptor beta chains follows, all from one sample in a study of shared clonotypes between healthy human individuals. Sequencing was performed with immunoSEQ multiplex PCR; in TCRdb, only in-frame clones are kept and a portion is missing. The repertoire includes 2 million to 2.5 million clones, approximately 95% of them detected once, and 0.39% sits in the top ten. The specimen was naive CD4+ T cells from PBMCs. The receptors were gathered from a man between 18 and 35 years old in good health. Some clones in this sample may be carry-over from other donors' samples. Each CDR3 is given with its conserved first and last residue. Size is stated for part of the rows, as once, few or many counts, or as a class when the clone is expanded.

size: -; V: TRBV6-5; length: 15; CDR3: CASSYRGDYAYEQYF
size: -; V: TRBV10-1; length: 14; CDR3: CASSVAGGSYEQYF
size: -; V: TRBV19; length: 13; CDR3: CASSKGQLYEQYF
size: -; V: TRBV7-3; length: 15; CDR3: CASSSTSGSDNEQFF
size: -; V: TRBV4-1; length: 13; CDR3: CASSQWGAGEQFF
size: -; V: TRBV2; length: 13; CDR3: CASSEQGGTEAFF
size: -; V: TRBV11-2; length: 14; CDR3: CASSPPAGPYEQYF
size: once; V: TRBV7-9; length: 17; CDR3: CASSYDASQGLPYEQYF
size: -; V: TRBV4-1; length: 18; CDR3: CASSQVEEAGVVTDTQYF
size: -; V: TRBV9; length: 16; CDR3: CASSVDGRASTDTQYF
size: -; V: TRBV18; length: 18; CDR3: CASSPLAGSNRVSYEQYF
size: -; V: TRBV25-1; length: 13; CDR3: CASSDGGGREQFF
size: -; V: TRBV5-1; length: 14; CDR3: CASNRGGGNTEAFF
size: -; V: TRBV28; length: 16; CDR3: CASSPGSAGLKNIQYF
size: -; V: TRBV29-1; length: 15; CDR3: CSDRLAGSYYNEQFF
size: -; V: TRBV18; length: 12; CDR3: CASSPINEKLFF
size: -; V: TRBV5-4; length: 15; CDR3: CASSANYRGSYEQYF
size: -; V: TRBV28; length: 16; CDR3: CASSLGGDRVNNEQFF
size: -; V: TRBV28; length: 14; CDR3: CASSLDVSYNEQFF
size: -; V: TRBV6-1; length: 13; CDR3: CASSELGGQPQHF
size: -; V: TRBV11-2; length: 14; CDR3: CASSYTTGNTEAFF
size: -; V: TRBV9; length: 16; CDR3: CASSARSGSLTDTQYF
size: -; V: TRBV7-9; length: 15; CDR3: CASSLGQTENTEAFF
size: -; V: TRBV5-1; length: 15; CDR3: CASSLGGISYNEQFF
size: few; V: TRBV7-9; length: 15; CDR3: CASSEGHRAIDGYTF
size: -; V: TRBV6-6; length: 16; CDR3: CASSQETGSGANVLTF
size: -; V: TRBV6-6; length: 15; CDR3: CASSYVGGPTYEQYF
size: once; V: TRBV2; length: 13; CDR3: CASIRDRINEQFF
size: once; V: TRBV5-1; length: 15; CDR3: CASSADGTGGETQYF
size: -; V: TRBV5-1; length: 15; CDR3: CASSTFLSGDTEAFF
size: -; V: TRBV28; length: 15; CDR3: CASRDRDRDKNEQFF
size: -; V: TRBV5-1; length: 16; CDR3: CASSSELAGPYLPQYF
size: -; V: TRBV27; length: 18; CDR3: CASLPNGLRAMSNQPQHF
size: -; V: TRBV4-2; length: 15; CDR3: CASSQAGAGTGELFF
size: -; V: TRBV5-8; length: 13; CDR3: CASSSRLRKTQYF
size: -; V: TRBV2; length: 14; CDR3: CASSDDRVYQPQHF
size: -; V: TRBV11-2; length: 13; CDR3: CASPIAGERGQYF
size: -; V: TRBV7-2; length: 14; CDR3: CASSLLRGSYGYTF
size: -; V: TRBV27; length: 13; CDR3: CASRRGASYEQYF
size: once; V: TRBV28; length: 12; CDR3: CASSYGTDTQYF
size: once; V: TRBV5-4; length: 13; CDR3: CASRNSGRLEQFF
size: -; V: TRBV13; length: 13; CDR3: CASSYDRGETQYF
size: -; V: TRBV5-1; length: 19; CDR3: CASSFGGLGYHPSSYEQYF
size: -; V: TRBV28; length: 10; CDR3: CASSRLEQFF
size: -; V: TRBV27; length: 15; CDR3: CASRPTGLGNEKLFF
size: -; V: TRBV7-2; length: 16; CDR3: CASSRLPGQSTYEQYF